This TCR beta chain derives from a study of response to subunit inactivated influenza vaccine. TCRdb reprocessed the RT-PCR reads with MiXCR, giving one entry per CDR3 protein. The data show about 620,000 distinct CDR3 sequences, over 9% seen once. This clonotype came up once. These same records also appear under a second study, on T cells expressing NK-cell markers. From that paper: Synthesis of TCR beta cDNA relied on 5'RACE template switching carrying UMIs. Seven donors tested HCMV-seropositive and one tested seronegative among the eight sequenced. Five or six donors carried dominant NKG2C+ clonotypes that made up roughly 1.0-7.5% of their CD8+ T cells. Topping the CD3+CD56-NKG2C+ fraction as well were these clonotypes, in a few donors. HCMV specificity of the expanded NKG2C+ T cell clones was not established.

The sequenced sample was PBMCs from blood, obtained on the day of vaccination. This TCR derives from a man between 50 and 59 years old who received an inactivated influenza vaccine.

CDR3 residues: CSARVAEFSYEQYF. The CDR3 nucleotides are TGCAGTGCTAGAGTAGCTGAATTCTCCTACGAGCAGTACTTC. The chain combines TRBV20-1 with TRBJ2-7; D gene unclear. Looked up from germline, CDR1 is DFQATT and CDR2 is SNEGSKA (reference sequence). Between the trimmed V and J ends, which lost 1 base and 0 bases, there was a span of 10 bases. The CDR3 is 14 residues long.